This passage covers 27 T cell receptor beta chains from one sample sequenced in a study of CD8+ T cells in alopecia areata. This sample's treatment: oral pan-JAK inhibitor, 5-10 mg twice daily. Extracted RNA was reverse transcribed, and the resulting cDNA served as sequencing template. Method: immunoSEQ multiplex PCR; TCRdb's copy keeps in-frame clones and lacks some. Among roughly 190,000 clones, about three fifths were seen once, and the ten largest hold approximately 0.93%. Here the sequenced sample was CD4+ T cells sorted from blood, taken at week 24, from a patient treated with tofacitinib. These receptors came from a human donor with alopecia areata.

The chain is built from TRBV10-3 and TRBJ1-1; D not resolved. Trimming cost V 2 bases and J 2 bases, with 0 bases left between them. Germline V gives CDR1 ENHRY, CDR2 SYGVKD. The CDR3 consists of 11 residues. CDR3 protein: CAISENTEAFF. The CDR3 bases are TGTGCCATCAGTGAGAACACTGAAGCTTTCTTT.

This chain joins TRBV5-6 and TRBJ1-2; 9 bases match TRBD1. The CDR3 totals 14 residues. V lost 0 bases, J lost 8 bases, and 5 bases stayed unmatched. The germline gives CDR1 SGHDT, CDR2 YYEEEE. The CDR3 is CASSLVGTGRGYTF. CDR3 coding DNA: TGTGCCAGCAGCTTGGTGGGGACAGGGCGCGGCTACACCTTC.

The CDR3: CASNPESYNEQFF. CDR3 nucleotide sequence: TGCGCCAGCAACCCAGAGTCCTACAATGAGCAGTTCTTC. V gene TRBV5-1 combines with J gene TRBJ2-1; D gene unclear. V lost 6 bases and J 1 base, leaving 8 bases between the germline ends. Germline assignment: CDR1 SGHRS and CDR2 YFSETQ. The CDR3 is made up of 13 amino acids. Full variable domain (missing parts from reference TRBV5-1 and TRBJ2-1): KAGVTQTPRYLIKTRGQQVTLSCSPISGHRSVSWYQQTPGQGLQFLFEYFSETQRNKGNFPGRFSGRQFSNSRSEMNVSTLELGDSALYLCASNPESYNEQFFGPGTRLTVL.

This clone has just a few counts. The chain carries TRBV25-1 and TRBJ2-3, with 9 positions matching TRBD1. With 2 bases clipped from V and 2 bases from J, the junction kept 5 bases outside the gene matches. The V gene's germline CDR1 is MGHDK and CDR2 SYGVNS. This CDR3 spans 16 amino acids. This chain's CDR3 is CASSERTGGFTDTQYF. Written as DNA, the CDR3 is TGTGCCAGCAGTGAAAGAACAGGGGGCTTCACAGATACGCAGTATTTT.

This clone came up many times. The chain recombines TRBV4-3 with TRBJ1-1; 9 bases agree with TRBD1. This CDR3 is built from 15 residues. Germline V lookup: CDR1 LGHNA, CDR2 YSLEER. The J segment lost 4 bases and the V segment lost 1 base, leaving 4 bases of the junction unmatched. The CDR3 loop reads CASSQGDRVSTEAFF. DNA of the CDR3: TGCGCCAGCAGCCAAGGGGACAGGGTCAGCACTGAAGCTTTCTTT.

The V call is TRBV30, the J call TRBJ1-1; 7 bases are a match to TRBD1. V gave up 0 bases and J gave up 0 bases; unmatched junction bases: 7. Germline V gene data show CDR1 as GTSNPN and CDR2 as SVGIG (reference sequence). The CDR3 consists of 16 residues. Here the CDR3 DNA reads TGTGCCTGGAGTGTACCCAGGGGGTTATTGAACACTGAAGCTTTCTTT. Amino acid sequence: CAWSVPRGLLNTEAFF.

The chain has TRBV29-1 and TRBJ2-3; 8 nucleotides agree with TRBD1. The CDR3 spans 13 residues. The V and J ends lost 7 bases and 3 bases, in that order; junction bases with no gene match: 6. From germline, CDR1 is SQVTM and CDR2 ANQGSEA. CDR3 DNA sequence: TGCAGCGGAACAGGGGGTGCAACAGATACGCAGTATTTT. This translates into CSGTGGATDTQYF.

The rearrangement joins TRBV4-3 to TRBJ2-3; the D call may be TRBD1 or TRBD2 (5 bases each). The V end was cut by 0 bases, the J end by 14 bases, with 15 bases between. This CDR3 is 13 amino acids long. CDR1 is LGHNA, CDR2 YSLEER, per germline. For the CDR3, the DNA is TGCGCCAGCAGCCAAGATTCGGGACCTGGACGGTATTTT. This sequence encodes CASSQDSGPGRYF.

This clone was seen only a few times. The V call is TRBV29-1, the J call TRBJ2-1; D call uncertain. Looked up from germline, CDR1 is SQVTM and CDR2 is ANQGSEA. V dropped 2 bases and J dropped 6 bases, with 14 bases sitting between them. CDR3 length: 14 residues. CDR3 region: CSVESGSWGNEQFF. The CDR3 DNA reads as TGCAGCGTTGAATCCGGCTCCTGGGGCAATGAGCAGTTCTTC.

This rearrangement joins TRBV29-1 to TRBJ1-1; 8 bases align to TRBD1. Germline V lookup: CDR1 SQVTM, CDR2 ANQGSEA. The CDR3 consists of 11 residues. V gave up 7 bases and J gave up 10 bases; unmatched junction bases: 8. Here the CDR3 DNA reads TGCAGCGCCCAGGACAGGGCGGCAGCTTTCTTT. This codes for CSAQDRAAAFF.

The rearrangement uses TRBV2 and TRBJ1-6, with 10 bases that match TRBD1. With 8 bases clipped from V and 5 bases from J, the junction kept 3 bases outside the gene matches. This CDR3 region has 14 residues. Germline CDR1 and CDR2: SNHLY and FYNNEI. This chain's CDR3 is CASGTGVDNSPLHF. CDR3 nucleotides: TGTGCCAGCGGGACAGGGGTTGATAATTCACCCCTCCACTTT.

As regards this clone: Other DNA sequences within the sample encode an identical CDR3. The chain couples TRBV5-1 to TRBJ1-1, with 8 nucleotides matching TRBD1. This CDR3 has 16 amino acids. Per germline, CDR1 SGHRS and CDR2 YFSETQ. V trimming: 0 bases; J trimming: 0 bases; junction bases outside the gene matches: 4. The CDR3 reads CASSLEGDRMNTEAFF. CDR3 coding DNA: TGCGCCAGCAGCTTGGAGGGGGACAGGATGAACACTGAAGCTTTCTTT.

The rearrangement uses TRBV20-1 and TRBJ1-1; maybe TRBD1 (5 bases). The CDR3 has 11 amino acids. CDR1 and CDR2 from the germline V gene are DFQATT and SNEGSKA (reference sequence). V lost 1 base and J 11 bases, leaving 11 bases between the germline ends. CDR3 nucleotide sequence: TGCAGTGCTAGAGCGGGCAGGGCGGCTTTCTTT. Encoded protein: CSARAGRAAFF.

The chain uses TRBV4-3 and TRBJ2-6, with 12 bases matching TRBD2. The V gene's germline CDR1 is LGHNA and CDR2 YSLEER. The CDR3 covers 18 residues. V shed 4 bases and J 3 bases; nucleotides not matched to a gene: 7. The CDR3 nucleotides read TGCGCCAGCAGCCCCCCTAGCGGGGGGGTCAATGGGGCCAACGTCCTGACTTTC. Translating gives CASSPPSGGVNGANVLTF.

The chain joins TRBV10-2 to TRBJ2-5; TRBD1 aligns across 7 bases. CDR1 and CDR2 from the germline V gene are WSHSY and SAAADI. The V gene end was trimmed by 6 bases and the J gene end by 5 bases; junction bases not matched to a gene: 6. The length of the CDR3 is 13 residues. The CDR3 coding sequence is TGCGCCAGCAGCCCGACAGGGAAGGAGACCCAGTACTTC. Protein: CASSPTGKETQYF.

The chain couples TRBV7-2 to TRBJ2-3; D is undetermined. The CDR3 totals 12 residues. Trimming pared 4 bases from V and 3 bases from J, leaving 5 bases between. Germline CDR1 SGHTA, CDR2 FQGNSA. CDR3 in amino acids: CASSSLTDTQYF. The DNA for the CDR3 is TGTGCCAGCAGCTCCCTTACAGATACGCAGTATTTT.

This clone came up once. Here the CDR3 reads CASSENGGYGYTF. The CDR3 DNA sequence: TGTGCCAGCAGTGAGAACGGAGGCTATGGCTACACCTTC. V gene TRBV6-4 combines with J gene TRBJ1-2; no clear D. The CDR3 is made up of 13 amino acids. Germline V CDR1 and CDR2: MRHNA, SNTAGT. V was shortened by 3 bases and J by 4 bases, with 9 bases between the two germline ends.

The CDR3 loop is CAGGLAGFYEQYF. CDR3 in DNA: TGTGCCGGGGGACTAGCGGGGTTCTACGAGCAGTACTTC. This chain links TRBV30 with TRBJ2-7, with TRBD2 matching 13 bases. Losses at the gene ends were 8 bases for V and 3 bases for J; bases not matched to a gene: 4. The germline V gene has CDR1 GTSNPN and CDR2 SVGIG (reference sequence). The CDR3 totals 13 residues.

The gene calls are TRBV6-6 and TRBJ2-1, with D uncertain. The CDR3 spans 13 residues. Trimming stripped 6 bases from V and 6 bases from J, with 12 bases between. Germline V CDR1 and CDR2: MNHNY, SVGAGI (reference sequence). CDR3 coding DNA: TGTGCCAGCAGAACTGGGGTCGGCAATGAGCAGTTCTTC. Translation gives CASRTGVGNEQFF.

The chain uses TRBV15 and TRBJ1-5; no definite D call. Trimming left V 0 bases short and J 6 bases short, with 12 bases between. CDR3 size: 15 residues. Per the germline V gene, CDR1 is LNHNV and CDR2 is YYDKDF (reference sequence). The CDR3 nucleotides are TGTGCCACCAGCAGAGACTCGAGGGCGGTTCAGCCCCAGCATTTT. Its translation is CATSRDSRAVQPQHF.

This clone was observed a handful of times. This rearrangement joins TRBV28 to TRBJ2-2; possible D gene TRBD1, 5 bases. Trimming removed 6 bases at V and 4 bases at J, with 9 bases between. The CDR3 is 13 amino acids. CDR1 and CDR2 from the germline V gene are MDHEN and SYDVKM. The CDR3 sequence is CASSLDSTGELFF. The CDR3, as DNA: TGTGCCAGCAGCCTTGACAGCACCGGGGAGCTGTTTTTT. Looking up the rest from reference TRBV28 and TRBJ2-2 gives the full variable domain: DVKVTQSSRYLVKRTGEKVFLECVQDMDHENMFWYRQDPGLGLRLIYFSYDVKMKEKGDIPEGYSVSREKKERFSLILESASTNQTSMYLCASSLDSTGELFFGEGSRLTVL.

This clone showed up just once. The chain is built from TRBV29-1 and TRBJ2-5, with D unclear. CDR1 SQVTM and CDR2 ANQGSEA come from the germline V gene. V was shortened by 6 bases and J by 4 bases, with 9 bases between the two germline ends. CDR3 length: 11 amino acids. The CDR3 DNA sequence: TGCAGCGTGGCGAAGGGAGAGACCCAGTACTTC. Translation gives CSVAKGETQYF.

On this clone: An end of the junction differs from the germline gene, which may be a read error. The chain employs TRBV30 and TRBJ2-7; D might be TRBD1 (6 bases). Germline CDR1 GTSNPN, CDR2 SVGIG (reference sequence). The CDR3 is made up of 12 amino acids. CDR3 nucleotide sequence: TGTGCCTGGAGTCTACTTTCAGGGGTTCCCAAATTC. Translated, it gives CAWSLLSGVPKF. Using reference TRBV30 and TRBJ2-7 for the parts outside the CDR3, the full variable domain is SQTIHQWPATLVQPVGSPLSLECTVEGTSNPNLYWYRQAAGRGLQLLFYSVGIGQISSEVPQNLSASRPQDRQFILSSKKLLLSDSGFYLCAWSLLSGVPKFGPGTRLTVT.

This clone was observed a handful of times. The V call is TRBV4-3, the J call TRBJ1-2; 7 nucleotides align to TRBD1. J lost 6 bases, V lost 5 bases, and 6 bases had no gene match. The CDR3 spans 13 residues. Per the germline V gene, CDR1 is LGHNA and CDR2 is YSLEER. The CDR3 coding sequence is TGCGCCAGCAGCTCGCAGGGGGTTGATGGCTACACCTTC. Amino acids: CASSSQGVDGYTF.

CDR3 loop: CSVSQSVLSSYEQYF. The CDR3 DNA reads TGCAGCGTCTCACAGTCGGTTTTGAGCTCCTACGAGCAGTACTTC. V is TRBV29-1 and J is TRBJ2-7; unclear D gene. V lost 6 bases to trimming and J lost 0 bases, with 18 bases between them. Germline V gene lookup returns CDR1 SQVTM and CDR2 ANQGSEA. CDR3 length equals 15 residues.

The chain uses TRBV30 and TRBJ1-2; the match to TRBD1 covers 10 bases. The CDR3 has 13 residues. Germline V gene sequence: CDR1 GTSNPN, CDR2 SVGIG (reference sequence). J gave up 5 bases and V 2 bases, and 2 bases lay outside the gene matches. CDR3 DNA sequence: TGTGCCTGGAGTATGGGACAGGGGTATGGCTACACCTTC. Translation gives CAWSMGQGYGYTF.

The chain is built from TRBV19 and TRBJ1-1; no firm D call. The CDR3 has 17 residues. Germline CDR1 and CDR2: LNHDA and SQIVND (reference sequence). V gave up 7 bases and J gave up 1 base, with 22 bases separating them. CDR3 loop: CASKEGGRVHSNTEAFF. In DNA form, the CDR3 reads TGTGCCAGTAAAGAGGGTGGTCGGGTCCATTCGAACACTGAAGCTTTCTTT.